The 21 T cell receptor beta chains below come from one sample, sequenced in a study of glioma-infiltrating T cells. Using RNA template, CDR3s of TCR alpha and beta were amplified with iRepertoire arm-PCR. Using its own MiXCR run on the multiplex PCR reads, TCRdb lists one record per CDR3 protein. The sample contains approximately 110,000 distinct CDR3 sequences, approximately 25% of which appear only once. Sequences were obtained from glioma tissue, nonneoplastic brain tissue, or PBMCs (not recorded which). The receptors were gathered from a human donor with low-grade glioma or glioblastoma, undergoing nonglioma brain surgery, or in good health (not recorded which).

Remarks on this clonotype: A much larger clone differs by one base, so this may be a read error. The chain couples TRBV15 to TRBJ2-7; 14 positions agree with TRBD2. The V segment lost 0 bases and the J segment 4 bases; nucleotides outside the gene matches: 8. The germline gives CDR1 LNHNV, CDR2 YYDKDF (reference sequence). The CDR3 has 18 residues. In DNA, the CDR3 is TGTGCCACCAGCAGAGAGCAGGGACTAGCGGGAGTAATGTACGAGCAGTACTTC. It yields the protein CATSREQGLAGVMYEQYF.

This clonotype was picked up many times. The V and J genes are TRBV5-1 and TRBJ1-1; unclear D gene. Trimming shortened V by 2 bases and J by 0 bases, and 8 bases separated the two germline ends. Germline loops: CDR1 SGHRS, CDR2 YFSETQ. This CDR3 is built from 14 residues. CDR3 DNA: TGCGCCAGCAGCTTTCAGAACATGAACACTGAAGCTTTCTTT. Translating gives CASSFQNMNTEAFF.

This clonotype has more than one count but fewer than ten. At one of its ends the junction is not consistent with the germline gene, which may arise from a read error. The rearrangement joins TRBV7-2 to TRBJ2-4, with D uncertain. CDR3 length: 15 amino acids. Per germline, CDR1 SGHTA and CDR2 FQGNSA. This chain's CDR3 is CACSPRTGAKNIQYF. The DNA for the CDR3 is TGTGCCTGCAGCCCCCGGACGGGAGCCAAAAACATTCAGTACTTC.

In this sample, this clonotype turned up many times. The V call is TRBV27, the J call TRBJ2-5, with 8 bases lining up with TRBD1. Germline V CDR1 and CDR2: MNHEY, SMNVEV (reference sequence). J lost 4 bases, V lost 7 bases, and 5 bases had no gene match. The CDR3 loop spans 13 amino acids. The CDR3 bases are TGTGCCAGCACCCCCCAGGGGGCAGAGACCCAGTACTTC. It specifies CASTPQGAETQYF.

The CDR3 DNA follows: TGCAGCGTGAGACAGGGTACGTGGACAGATACGCAGTATTTT. Its translation: CSVRQGTWTDTQYF. The V gene is TRBV29-1, the J gene TRBJ2-3; TRBD1 agrees at 7 bases. Looked up from germline, CDR1 is SQVTM and CDR2 is ANQGSEA. J was trimmed by 3 bases and V by 6 bases; bases with no gene match: 9. This CDR3 has 14 residues.

This clonotype was observed many times. V usage is TRBV6-6 and J usage is TRBJ2-7; D may be TRBD2 (6 bases). The length of the CDR3 is 15 residues. Per germline, CDR1 MNHNY and CDR2 SVGAGI (reference sequence). Trimming left V 0 bases short and J 3 bases short, with 12 bases between. CDR3 nucleotides: TGTGCCAGCAGTTACTCTAGCGGAGTCGGCTACGAGCAGTACTTC. Amino acid sequence: CASSYSSGVGYEQYF.

This clonotype was detected ten times or more. The V gene is TRBV7-8, the J gene TRBJ2-3, with D perhaps given as TRBD1 or TRBD2 (5 bases each). The CDR3 loop spans 13 amino acids. The ends were cut back, 5 bases at V and 6 bases at J, with 12 bases in the middle. Germline V gives CDR1 SGHVS, CDR2 FQNEAQ. The CDR3 loop is CASSPRGDDTQYF. CDR3 sequence (DNA): TGTGCCAGCAGCCCCAGAGGGGACGATACGCAGTATTTT.

The chain is built from TRBV7-3 and TRBJ2-3, with 9 bases that match TRBD2. Germline CDR1 and CDR2: SGHTA and FQGTGA. This CDR3 contains 14 residues. Trimming removed 3 bases from V and 2 bases from J; junction bases left unmatched: 0. In DNA form, the CDR3 reads TGTGCCAGCAGCTTGGGACTAGCCACAGATACGCAGTATTTT. This codes for CASSLGLATDTQYF.

The chain joins TRBV18 to TRBJ2-7; D is unresolved. Trimming took off 3 bases at V and 4 bases at J, with 13 bases between the two ends. Germline V CDR1 and CDR2: KGHSH, LQKENI. The CDR3 is made up of 14 amino acids. CDR3 in DNA: TGTGCCAGCTCACCCGGGCGAGACCCATACGAGCAGTACTTC. Translation: CASSPGRDPYEQYF.

This clonotype was seen repeatedly, ten times or more. The rearrangement joins TRBV4-3 to TRBJ2-3, with TRBD2 identical over 8 bases. Germline values: CDR1 LGHNA, CDR2 YSLEER. The CDR3 is 19 residues long. Germline trimming cut 4 bases from V and 0 bases from J; bases unmatched to any gene: 15. CDR3 sequence (DNA): TGCGCCAGCAGCCCCACCTCGCTTAGCGGGATACCGAGCACAGATACGCAGTATTTT. Translating it yields CASSPTSLSGIPSTDTQYF.

This clonotype has ten or more counts. V is TRBV7-2 and J is TRBJ2-1, with D possibly TRBD1 on 5 matching bases. V was cut by 1 base and J by 6 bases, with 13 bases left in between. The CDR3 consists of 15 residues. Germline lookup yields CDR1 SGHTA and CDR2 FQGNSA. CDR3 nucleotides: TGTGCCAGCAGCTTAGGGGCAGGGCCGGGCAATGAGCAGTTCTTC. Translated: CASSLGAGPGNEQFF.

This clonotype was counted ten times or more. The chain joins TRBV6-2 or TRBV6-3 to TRBJ1-1; the D gene is possibly TRBD1 (6 bases). Looked up from germline, CDR1 is MNHEY and CDR2 is SVGEGT. V shed 0 bases and J shed 5 bases, with 10 bases lying between them. The CDR3 has 14 amino acids. CDR3 amino acids: CASSYSLTGTEAFF. The CDR3 DNA reads as TGTGCCAGCAGTTACTCCCTGACAGGAACTGAAGCTTTCTTT.

This clonotype was recorded a few times. This chain connects TRBV18 to TRBJ2-5; the match to TRBD2 covers 7 bases. CDR1 and CDR2 (germline): KGHSH, LQKENI. This CDR3 comprises 15 residues. V dropped 3 bases and J dropped 4; count of bases not matched to a gene: 8. The CDR3 protein is CASSPLSGVRETQYF. CDR3 nucleotide sequence: TGTGCCAGCTCACCCTTAAGCGGGGTTCGAGAGACCCAGTACTTC. The whole variable domain, filled in from reference TRBV18 and TRBJ2-5, reads NAGVMQNPRHLVRRRGQEARLRCSPMKGHSHVYWYRQLPEEGLKFMVYLQKENIIDESGMPKERFSAEFPKEGPSILRIQQVVRGDSAAYFCASSPLSGVRETQYFGPGTRLLVL.

This clonotype was counted at least ten times. This chain joins TRBV19 and TRBJ2-1; 7 bases fit TRBD1. The CDR3 contains 15 residues. Per germline, CDR1 LNHDA and CDR2 SQIVND (reference sequence). The trim removed 1 base at V and 4 bases at J, leaving 4 bases unmatched. CDR3 nucleotides: TGTGCCAGTAGTATAGGGAGCAGGGGGTACAATGAGCAGTTCTTC. Translating gives CASSIGSRGYNEQFF.

The V gene is TRBV7-6, the J gene TRBJ2-5; 8 bases fit TRBD2. This CDR3 comprises 15 residues. After removal of 8 bases from V and 3 bases from J, the junction contained 11 bases not matched to a gene. Germline CDR1 and CDR2: SGHVS and FNYEAQ. CDR3 sequence (DNA): TGTGCCAGCCGCCCGCGACGGGAGGGAGAAGAGACCCAGTACTTC. Encoded protein: CASRPRREGEETQYF.

As concerns this clonotype: A clone one base away is much larger, so this may be a read error. The chain links TRBV7-9 to TRBJ2-7; no reliable D call. The CDR3 sequence is 17 residues long. Germline assignment: CDR1 SEHNR and CDR2 FQNEAQ (reference sequence). The ends were cut back, 1 base at V and 0 bases at J, with 16 bases in the middle. The CDR3 DNA is TGTGCCAGCAGCTTAGTACCAGATTACGGTGGCTCCTACGAGCAGTACTTC. Protein sequence: CASSLVPDYGGSYEQYF.

V gene TRBV2 combines with J gene TRBJ2-2; D may match TRBD1 or TRBD2 (5 bases each). The germline V gene has CDR1 SNHLY and CDR2 FYNNEI. V lost 1 base and J 4 bases, leaving 10 bases between the germline ends. The CDR3 sequence is 15 residues long. In nucleotides, the CDR3 is TGTGCCAGCAGTGAAGTAGAGGGGTTCACCGGGGAGCTGTTTTTT. Translation: CASSEVEGFTGELFF.

With regard to this clonotype: It may be a read error: a sequence one base away is much more abundant. The rearrangement links TRBV11-2 to TRBJ2-3; 10 bases map to TRBD2. The germline gives CDR1 SGHAT, CDR2 FQNNGV. The CDR3 is 14 residues long. CDR3 coding DNA: TGTGCCAGCAGCTTAGACAGGACTAGCGGTACGCGGTATTTT. This encodes CASSLDRTSGTRYF.

This clonotype was counted at least ten times. The rearrangement links TRBV19 to TRBJ1-5; 7 nucleotides match TRBD1. Looked up from germline, CDR1 is LNHDA and CDR2 is SQIVND (reference sequence). V shed 10 bases, J shed 3 bases, and the junction held 6 bases outside the gene matches. The CDR3 covers 13 residues. CDR3 DNA: TGTGCCATCCGACAGGGTCTCAATCAGCCCCAGCATTTT. Protein sequence: CAIRQGLNQPQHF.

The chain is built from TRBV18 and TRBJ2-7; TRBD2 is a possible D gene (5 bases). This CDR3 spans 14 amino acids. Germline CDR1 is KGHSH and CDR2 is LQKENI. V lost 3 bases and J lost 4, with 13 bases in between. The DNA of the CDR3 is TGTGCCAGCTCACCGTGGGGAGAGTTGTACGAGCAGTACTTC. It codes for CASSPWGELYEQYF.

This clonotype has ten or more counts. V usage is TRBV19 and J usage is TRBJ1-1; the D is unclear. The CDR3 length is 14 residues. V was trimmed by 6 bases and J by 2 bases, leaving 13 bases between them. The germline V gene encodes CDR1 LNHDA and CDR2 SQIVND (reference sequence). The CDR3 loop is CASRGPGGNTEAFF. The CDR3 DNA sequence: TGTGCCAGTAGGGGCCCGGGAGGTAACACTGAAGCTTTCTTT.